One and the same sample provided the 15 T cell receptor beta chains below, sequenced in a study of identical twins. TCRdb redid the calling of the 5' RACE reads with MiXCR, one entry per CDR3 protein. This sample carries about 720,000 distinct CDR3 sequences, 18% of them seen once, and the ten largest clones take roughly 13%. The same data also went into a second study, on T cells expressing NK-cell markers.

The sequenced sample consisted of PBMCs. The receptors shown here come from a woman between 18 and 30 years old in good health.

The J gene is TRBJ2-1, the V gene TRBV2; D is unclear. Looked up from germline, CDR1 is SNHLY and CDR2 is FYNNEI. With 7 bases removed from V and 9 bases from J, the gap between germline ends came to 19 bases. The CDR3 is 14 amino acids. CDR3 in amino acids: CASKRPPTPVEQFF. Written as DNA, the CDR3 is TGTGCCAGCAAAAGACCACCCACCCCCGTTGAGCAGTTCTTC.

The rearrangement uses TRBV6-2 or TRBV6-3 and TRBJ2-5; TRBD2 aligns across 8 bases. The germline gives CDR1 MNHEY, CDR2 SVGEGT. V was clipped by 0 bases and J by 9 bases; unmatched bases: 6. CDR3 length equals 14 residues. CDR3 nucleotide sequence: TGTGCCAGCAGTTACTCCGGACTAGCTCTACCCCAGTACTTC. This encodes CASSYSGLALPQYF.

This clonotype was recorded a few times. This chain uses TRBV6-1 with TRBJ2-1; 11 bases fit TRBD1. The trim removed 11 bases at V and 5 bases at J, leaving 5 bases unmatched. The CDR3 is made up of 13 amino acids. Germline CDR1 MNHNS, CDR2 SASEGT. The CDR3 loop reads CAVGQGADNEQFF. CDR3 DNA sequence: TGTGCCGTCGGACAGGGGGCGGACAATGAGCAGTTCTTC.

V is TRBV9 and J is TRBJ2-1, with 8 bases matching TRBD1. The J segment lost 0 bases and the V segment lost 4 bases, leaving 6 bases of the junction unmatched. The CDR3 runs to 16 residues. CDR1 and CDR2 (germline): SGDLS, YYNGEE. The DNA for the CDR3 is TGTGCCAGCAGCCCGACAGGGGCCAGCTCCTACAATGAGCAGTTCTTC. Its translation: CASSPTGASSYNEQFF. The variable domain in full, with the rest retrieved from reference TRBV9 and TRBJ2-1, is DSGVTQTPKHLITATGQRVTLRCSPRSGDLSVYWYQQSLDQGLQFLIQYYNGEERAKGNILERFSAQQFPDLHSELNLSSLELGDSALYFCASSPTGASSYNEQFFGPGTRLTVL.

The genes are TRBV6-1 and TRBJ2-2; no reliable D call. This CDR3 spans 12 amino acids. Germline CDR1 and CDR2: MNHNS and SASEGT. V dropped 6 bases and J dropped 7 bases, with 9 bases sitting between them. The CDR3 loop reads CASRRPLGELFF. CDR3 in DNA: TGTGCCAGCAGACGGCCGCTCGGGGAGCTGTTTTTT.

The V call is TRBV27, the J call TRBJ2-1, with TRBD2 matching 12 bases. The CDR3 spans 16 residues. The germline gives CDR1 MNHEY, CDR2 SMNVEV (reference sequence). V shed 2 bases and J 3 bases; nucleotides not matched to a gene: 2. The CDR3 loop reads CASSLLTSGGYNEQFF. CDR3 DNA sequence: TGTGCCAGCAGTTTACTGACTAGCGGGGGCTACAATGAGCAGTTCTTC.

In its sample, this clonotype was seen a few times. The J gene is TRBJ2-7, the V gene TRBV7-9, with D possibly TRBD1 on 5 matching bases. The germline V gene has CDR1 SEHNR and CDR2 FQNEAQ (reference sequence). This CDR3 region has 14 residues. Trimming cost V 0 bases and J 2 bases, with 8 bases left between them. The DNA of the CDR3 is TGTGCCAGCAGCTTAGCCTCCAGGGCCTACGAGCAGTACTTC. It encodes CASSLASRAYEQYF.

This clonotype appeared a few times. The chain employs TRBV7-9 and TRBJ2-2; 14 positions match TRBD2. Germline V gene sequence: CDR1 SEHNR, CDR2 FQNEAQ (reference sequence). The ends lost 3 bases at V and 6 bases at J; junction bases unmatched: 3. This CDR3 has 16 residues. DNA of the CDR3: TGTGCCAGCAGCTTGAAGACTAGCGGGAGGGCCGGGGAGCTGTTTTTT. Its protein product is CASSLKTSGRAGELFF.

This clonotype has more than one count but fewer than ten. V usage is TRBV29-1 and J usage is TRBJ2-7; 9 bases are a match to TRBD1. CDR1 and CDR2 (germline): SQVTM, ANQGSEA. The CDR3 is 14 amino acids. V gave up 7 bases and J gave up 6 bases; unmatched junction bases: 13. CDR3 amino acids: CSANKGTGTREQYF. The DNA for the CDR3 is TGCAGCGCAAACAAAGGGACAGGGACTCGCGAGCAGTACTTC.

This clonotype was seen more than once but under ten times. The chain has TRBV10-3 and TRBJ1-5; D is unresolved. With 4 bases removed from V and 7 bases from J, the gap between germline ends came to 11 bases. Germline assignment: CDR1 ENHRY and CDR2 SYGVKD. The CDR3 has 13 residues. This CDR3 reads CAISAEGGQPQHF. CDR3 DNA sequence: TGTGCCATCAGTGCGGAGGGCGGGCAGCCCCAGCATTTT.

This clonotype has only a few counts. The V gene is TRBV20-1, the J gene TRBJ1-1; TRBD1 is a possible D gene (6 bases). The CDR3 consists of 11 residues. V lost 6 bases and J lost 7, with 12 bases in between. The germline V gene encodes CDR1 DFQATT and CDR2 SNEGSKA (reference sequence). In DNA form, the CDR3 reads TGCAGTGCGGGGGGGGGCGGTGAAGCTTTCTTT. This sequence encodes CSAGGGGEAFF.

In its sample, this clonotype was seen a few times. The V gene is TRBV3-1, the J gene TRBJ2-5; TRBD2 aligns across 10 bases. Germline values: CDR1 LGHDT, CDR2 YNNKEL (reference sequence). Trimming removed 3 bases from V and 3 bases from J; junction bases left unmatched: 1. This CDR3 region has 14 residues. The CDR3 DNA sequence: TGTGCCAGCAGCCATGGACTAGCGGAAGAGACCCAGTACTTC. Translating it yields CASSHGLAEETQYF.

The genes are TRBV11-2 and TRBJ2-3; weak D call: TRBD1 (6 bases). V was shortened by 5 bases and J by 2 bases, with 20 bases between the two germline ends. Germline CDR1 SGHAT, CDR2 FQNNGV. The CDR3 has 17 residues. The CDR3: CASSPEVAGAITDTQYF. The DNA of the CDR3 is TGTGCCAGCAGCCCCGAGGTGGCAGGGGCTATCACAGATACGCAGTATTTT.

V usage is TRBV12-3 or TRBV12-4 and J usage is TRBJ2-2, with TRBD2 identical over 7 bases. This CDR3 region has 14 residues. V gave up 4 bases and J gave up 6 bases; unmatched junction bases: 5. The CDR3 loop is CASSWLAVAGELFF. The CDR3, as DNA: TGTGCCAGCAGTTGGCTAGCGGTGGCCGGGGAGCTGTTTTTT.

The chain uses TRBV15 and TRBJ2-1; D gene uncertain. With 3 bases removed from V and 8 bases from J, the gap between germline ends came to 5 bases. Germline CDR1 and CDR2: LNHNV and YYDKDF (reference sequence). The CDR3 loop spans 11 amino acids. The CDR3 sequence: CATSSEDEQFF. DNA of the CDR3: TGTGCCACCAGCAGCGAAGATGAGCAGTTCTTC.